This TCR beta chain came from a study of identical twins. The CDR3 runs 15 residues. Trimming removed 0 bases from V and 0 bases from J, with 9 bases in between. Germline V gene lookup returns CDR1 DFQATT and CDR2 SNEGSKA (reference sequence). TCRdb reanalysed the 5' RACE reads using MiXCR and keeps one entry per CDR3 protein. The sample gives around 1.7 million distinct CDR3 sequences, under 35% of which show up once; about 0.27% is in the top ten. The origin of this receptor is a newborn girl in good health. The sequenced sample was cord blood. V and J are TRBV20-1 and TRBJ1-5; D is unresolved. The CDR3 nucleotides read TGCAGTGCTAGAGAATGGGAGGGTAGCAATCAGCCCCAGCATTTT. This gives the protein CSAREWEGSNQPQHF.